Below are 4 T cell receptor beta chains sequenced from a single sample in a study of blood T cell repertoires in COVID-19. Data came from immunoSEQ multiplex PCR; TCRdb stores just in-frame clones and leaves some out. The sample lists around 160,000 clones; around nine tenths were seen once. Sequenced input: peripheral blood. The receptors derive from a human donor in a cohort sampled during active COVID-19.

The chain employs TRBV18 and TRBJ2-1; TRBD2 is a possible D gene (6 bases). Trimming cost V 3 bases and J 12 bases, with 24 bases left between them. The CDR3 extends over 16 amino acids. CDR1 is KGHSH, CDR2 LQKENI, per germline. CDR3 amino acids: CASSPVRSGQTDGQFF. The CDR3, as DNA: TGTGCCAGCTCACCCGTTCGTAGCGGCCAAACTGATGGGCAGTTCTTC.

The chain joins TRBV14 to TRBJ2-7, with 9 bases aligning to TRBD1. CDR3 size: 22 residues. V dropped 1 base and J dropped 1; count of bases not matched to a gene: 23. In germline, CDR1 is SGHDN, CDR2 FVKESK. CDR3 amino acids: CASSQVSYFEGPGQGTSYEQYF. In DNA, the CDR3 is TGTGCCAGCAGCCAAGTTTCCTATTTCGAGGGACCGGGACAGGGAACTTCCTACGAGCAGTACTTC.

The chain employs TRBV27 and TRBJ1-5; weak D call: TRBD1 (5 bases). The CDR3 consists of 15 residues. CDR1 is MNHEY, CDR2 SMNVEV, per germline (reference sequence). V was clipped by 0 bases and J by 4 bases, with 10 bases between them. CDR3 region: CASSLSRRGNQPQHF. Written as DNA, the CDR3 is TGTGCCAGCAGTTTATCCAGACGGGGGAATCAGCCCCAGCATTTT.

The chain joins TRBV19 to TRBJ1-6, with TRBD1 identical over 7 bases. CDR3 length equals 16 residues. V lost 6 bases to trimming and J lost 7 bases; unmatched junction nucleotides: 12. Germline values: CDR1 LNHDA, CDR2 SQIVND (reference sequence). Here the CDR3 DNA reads TGTGCCAGTAGACAGGCGGCAGGGGGTTGGAATTCACCCCTCCACTTT. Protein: CASRQAAGGWNSPLHF.